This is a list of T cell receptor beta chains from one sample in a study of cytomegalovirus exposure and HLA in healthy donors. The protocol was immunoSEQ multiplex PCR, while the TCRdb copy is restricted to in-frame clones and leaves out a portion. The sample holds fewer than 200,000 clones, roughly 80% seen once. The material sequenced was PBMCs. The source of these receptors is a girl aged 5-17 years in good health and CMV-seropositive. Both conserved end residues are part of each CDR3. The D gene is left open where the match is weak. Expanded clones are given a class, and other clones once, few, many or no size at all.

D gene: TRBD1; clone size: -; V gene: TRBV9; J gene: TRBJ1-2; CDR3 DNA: TGTGCCAGCAACAGTCTGGGACAGGGGGATAACTATGGCTACACCTTC; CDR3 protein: CASNSLGQGDNYGYTF
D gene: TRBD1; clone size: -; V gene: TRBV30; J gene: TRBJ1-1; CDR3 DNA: TGTGCCTGGAGTGTAGGTTGGGGCGGACAGGGGGCGCGGAGGACTGAAGCTTTCTTT; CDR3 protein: CAWSVGWGGQGARRTEAFF
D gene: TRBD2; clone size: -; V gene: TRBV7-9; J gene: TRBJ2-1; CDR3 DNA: TGTGCCAGCAGCCCGGGACTAGCGGGAGGTGGTGCTAATGAGCAGTTCTTC; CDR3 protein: CASSPGLAGGGANEQFF
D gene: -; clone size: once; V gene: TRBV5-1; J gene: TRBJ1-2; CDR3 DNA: TGCGCCAGCAGGTCCAGCGATTTACTGGGCTACACCTTC; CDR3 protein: CASRSSDLLGYTF
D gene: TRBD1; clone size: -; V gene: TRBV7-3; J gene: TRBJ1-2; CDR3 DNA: TGTGCCAGCAGCCCGACAGGGGGAATGGGTGGCTACACCTTC; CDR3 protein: CASSPTGGMGGYTF
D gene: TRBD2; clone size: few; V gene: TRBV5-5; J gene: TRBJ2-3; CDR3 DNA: TGTGCCAGCAGCTCCATTAGCGGGAGCACAGATACGCAGTATTTT; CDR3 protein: CASSSISGSTDTQYF
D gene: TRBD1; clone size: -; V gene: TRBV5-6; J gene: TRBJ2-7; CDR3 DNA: TGTGCCAGCAGCACAACAGGGGGCGAGCAGTACTTC; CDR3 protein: CASSTTGGEQYF
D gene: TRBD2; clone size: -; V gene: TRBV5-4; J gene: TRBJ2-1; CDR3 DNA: TGTGCCAGCAGCAGGACTAGCGGGAGTAGGTATGAGCAGTTCTTC; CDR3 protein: CASSRTSGSRYEQFF
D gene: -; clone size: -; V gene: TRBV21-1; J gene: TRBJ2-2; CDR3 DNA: TGTGCCAGCAGCAACAGCCCACGGGACACGGCGAACACCGGGGAGCTGTTTTTT; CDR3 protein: CASSNSPRDTANTGELFF
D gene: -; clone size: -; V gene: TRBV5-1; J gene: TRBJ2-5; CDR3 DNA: TGCGCCAGCAGCTTGGCAGGGCGAGAGACCCAGTACTTC; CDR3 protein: CASSLAGRETQYF
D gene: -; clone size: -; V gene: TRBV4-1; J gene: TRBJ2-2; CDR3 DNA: TGCGCCAGCAGCCAAGATCGGGGAACCGGGGAGCTGTTTTTT; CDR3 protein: CASSQDRGTGELFF
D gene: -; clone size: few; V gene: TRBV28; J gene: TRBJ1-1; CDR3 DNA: TGTGCCAGCAGGTCTCTCAGGGCGGTGAGCACTGAAGCTTTCTTT; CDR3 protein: CASRSLRAVSTEAFF
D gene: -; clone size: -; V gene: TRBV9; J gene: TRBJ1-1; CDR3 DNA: TGTGCCAGCAGCGTAGGGGGGGACACTGAAGCTTTCTTT; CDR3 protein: CASSVGGDTEAFF
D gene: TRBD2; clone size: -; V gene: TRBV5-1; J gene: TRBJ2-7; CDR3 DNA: TGCGCCAGCAGCCCGGGGGGCAGCGGGAGGATTGGAACCTACGAGCAGTACTTC; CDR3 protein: CASSPGGSGRIGTYEQYF
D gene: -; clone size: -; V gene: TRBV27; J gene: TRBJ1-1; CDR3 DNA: TGTGCCAGCAGTCAAGGGGGGGGTACTGAAGCTTTCTTT; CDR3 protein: CASSQGGGTEAFF
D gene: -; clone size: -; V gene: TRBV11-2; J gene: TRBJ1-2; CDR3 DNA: TGTGCCAGCAGCTTGACAGCTAACTATGGCTACACCTTC; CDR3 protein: CASSLTANYGYTF
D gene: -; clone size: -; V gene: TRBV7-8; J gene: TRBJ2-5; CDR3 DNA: TGTGCCAGCAGCTTATCTTGGACAATCAGCCAAGAGACCCAGTACTTC; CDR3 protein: CASSLSWTISQETQYF
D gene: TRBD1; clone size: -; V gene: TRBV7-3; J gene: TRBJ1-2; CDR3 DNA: TGTGCCAGCAGCTCGACAGGGGGTGGCGGTGGCTACACCTTC; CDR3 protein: CASSSTGGGGGYTF
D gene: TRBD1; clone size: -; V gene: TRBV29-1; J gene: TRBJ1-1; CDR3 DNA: TGCAGCGTCGAGGAGCGCACAGGGGTCGTAAACACTGAAGCTTTCTTT; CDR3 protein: CSVEERTGVVNTEAFF
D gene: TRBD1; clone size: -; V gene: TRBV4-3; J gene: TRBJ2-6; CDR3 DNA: TGCGCCAGCAGCCAAGGGGACAGCTACTCTGGGGCCAACGTCCTGACTTTC; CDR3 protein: CASSQGDSYSGANVLTF
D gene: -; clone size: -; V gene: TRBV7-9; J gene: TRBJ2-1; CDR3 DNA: TGTGCCAGCAGCTCCGTAACCTACAATGAGCAGTTCTTC; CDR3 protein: CASSSVTYNEQFF
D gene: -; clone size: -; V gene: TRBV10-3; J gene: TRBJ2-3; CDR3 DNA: TGTGCCACGGAAAGGGGTCCTAGCACAGATACGCAGTATTTT; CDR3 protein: CATERGPSTDTQYF
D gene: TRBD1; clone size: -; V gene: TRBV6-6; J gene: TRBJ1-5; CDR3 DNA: TGTGCCAGCAGTACCCCGGACAGGGTAAATCAGCCCCAGCATTTT; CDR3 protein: CASSTPDRVNQPQHF
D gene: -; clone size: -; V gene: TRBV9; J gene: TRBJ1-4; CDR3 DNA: TGTGCCAGCAGCGTAGGGGAGAATCGTGAAAAACTGTTTTTT; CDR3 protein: CASSVGENREKLFF
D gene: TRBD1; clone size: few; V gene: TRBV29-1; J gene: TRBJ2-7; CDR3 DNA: TGCAGCGTTGGCCCAGGGGGAAGCGACGAGCAGTACTTC; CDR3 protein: CSVGPGGSDEQYF
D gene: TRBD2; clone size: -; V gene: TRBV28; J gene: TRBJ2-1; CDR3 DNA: TGTGCCAGCAGTGGCGGGGGGAGCTCCTACAATGAGCAGTTCTTC; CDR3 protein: CASSGGGSSYNEQFF
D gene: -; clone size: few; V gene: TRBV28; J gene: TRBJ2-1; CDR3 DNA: TGTGCCAACAAATACGCCCGGGAGATGCGCTACAATGAGCAGTTCTTC; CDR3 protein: CANKYAREMRYNEQFF
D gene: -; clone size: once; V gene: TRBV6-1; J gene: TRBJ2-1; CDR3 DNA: TGTGCCAGCAGTGAAGCGGCGGGACCCCCCTACAATGAGCAGTTCTTC; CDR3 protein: CASSEAAGPPYNEQFF
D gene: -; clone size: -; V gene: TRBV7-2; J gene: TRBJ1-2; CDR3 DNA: TGTGCCAGCAGCCGAGGACACGACTATGGCTACACCTTC; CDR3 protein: CASSRGHDYGYTF
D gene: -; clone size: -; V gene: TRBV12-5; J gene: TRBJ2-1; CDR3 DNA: TGTGCTAGTGGACCCCGGATCGGTAGCACCCAAGGGGACAATGAGCAGTTCTTC; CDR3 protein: CASGPRIGSTQGDNEQFF
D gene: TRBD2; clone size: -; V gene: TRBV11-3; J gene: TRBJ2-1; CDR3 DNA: TGTGCCAGCAGCTTAGGTGGGCTAGCGGGGGGTTACAATGAGCAGTTCTTC; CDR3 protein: CASSLGGLAGGYNEQFF
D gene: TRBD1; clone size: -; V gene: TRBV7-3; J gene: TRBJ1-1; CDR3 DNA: TGTGCCAGCAGCTTGAACAGGGGGGCGACTGAAGCTTTCTTT; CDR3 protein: CASSLNRGATEAFF
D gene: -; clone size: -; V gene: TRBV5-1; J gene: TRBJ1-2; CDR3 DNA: TGCGCCAGCAGCTTGGACCCCGAGGCCTACTCCTGGACCTTC; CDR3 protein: CASSLDPEAYSWTF
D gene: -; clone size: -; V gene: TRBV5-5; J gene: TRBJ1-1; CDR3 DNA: TGTGCCAGCAGCCGAGCCGGGACTGCGAACACTGAAGCTTTCTTT; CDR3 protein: CASSRAGTANTEAFF
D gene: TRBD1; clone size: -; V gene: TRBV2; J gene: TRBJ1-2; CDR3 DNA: TGTGCCAGCAGTGGAGGGACAGGGGGCGAGCTTCGCTATGGCTACACCTTC; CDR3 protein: CASSGGTGGELRYGYTF
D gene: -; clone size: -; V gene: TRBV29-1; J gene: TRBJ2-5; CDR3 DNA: TGCAGCTTCAGGGGGGTACAAGAGACCCAGTACTTC; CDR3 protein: CSFRGVQETQYF
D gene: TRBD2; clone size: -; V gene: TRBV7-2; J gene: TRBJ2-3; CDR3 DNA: TGTGCCAGCACCATAGCGGGGGGTTTCACAGATACGCAGTATTTT; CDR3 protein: CASTIAGGFTDTQYF
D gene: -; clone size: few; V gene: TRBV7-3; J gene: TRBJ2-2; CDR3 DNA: TGTGCCAGCAGCTTAGAACAGAACACCGGGGAGCTGTTTTTT; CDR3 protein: CASSLEQNTGELFF
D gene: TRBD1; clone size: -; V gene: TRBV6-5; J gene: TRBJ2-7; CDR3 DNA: TGTGCCAGCAGTTCGCCCCGGGACAGATACTACGAGCAGTACTTC; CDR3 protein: CASSSPRDRYYEQYF
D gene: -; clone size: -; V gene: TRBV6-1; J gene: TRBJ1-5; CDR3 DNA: TGTGCCAGCAGTCCTTCTGACAGGCTTTCTCAGCCCCAGCATTTT; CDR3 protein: CASSPSDRLSQPQHF
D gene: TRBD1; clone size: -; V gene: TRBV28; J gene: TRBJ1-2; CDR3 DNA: TGTGCCAGCAGTTTAGATCGGGACAGTTTAAGCTATGGCTACACCTTC; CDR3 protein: CASSLDRDSLSYGYTF
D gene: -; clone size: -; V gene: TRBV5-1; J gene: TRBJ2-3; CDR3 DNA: TGCGCCAGCAGCTTGGTGTCGGATACGCAGTATTTT; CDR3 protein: CASSLVSDTQYF
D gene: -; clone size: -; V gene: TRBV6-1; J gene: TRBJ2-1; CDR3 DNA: TGTGCCAGCAGTGAGTCCCCGGGGGTAGGTTTTTTCGATGAGCAGTTCTTC; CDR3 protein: CASSESPGVGFFDEQFF
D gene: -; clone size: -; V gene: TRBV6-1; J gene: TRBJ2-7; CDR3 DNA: TGTGCCAGCACCGAAGGGAGGAGCCACGAGCAGTACTTC; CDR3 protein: CASTEGRSHEQYF
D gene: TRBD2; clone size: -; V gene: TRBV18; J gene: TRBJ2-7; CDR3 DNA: TGTGCCAGCTCCCCCGGACTAGCGGGAGACCACGAGCAGTACTTC; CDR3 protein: CASSPGLAGDHEQYF
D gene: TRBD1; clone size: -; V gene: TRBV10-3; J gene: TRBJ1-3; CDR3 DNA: TGTGCCATCAGTTCAGGGGGCGGTTCTGGCACCATATATTTT; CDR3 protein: CAISSGGGSGTIYF
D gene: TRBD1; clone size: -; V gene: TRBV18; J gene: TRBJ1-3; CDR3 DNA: TGTGCCAGCTCACCACCGGACAGGGTTACCGGAAACACCATATATTTT; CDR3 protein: CASSPPDRVTGNTIYF
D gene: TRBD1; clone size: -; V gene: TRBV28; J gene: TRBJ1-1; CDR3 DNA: TGTGCCAGCAGTTTGTACAGGGGGCGAGTGAACACTGAAGCTTTCTTT; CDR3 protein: CASSLYRGRVNTEAFF